Listed below are T cell receptor beta chains from one sample, sequenced in a study of blood T cell repertoires in COVID-19. The protocol was immunoSEQ multiplex PCR, while the TCRdb copy is restricted to in-frame clones and leaves out a portion. The sample has about 220,000 clones; 84% are singletons. The sequencing sample was made of peripheral blood. Source of these receptors: a woman aged 60-70 years with acute or convalescent COVID-19. Each CDR3 is given with its conserved first and last residue. The D gene is left open where the match is weak. Size tells how often a clone was seen (once, few, many) or the class of an expanded clone, and some rows leave it out.

clone_size: NA
v_call: TRBV13
j_call: TRBJ1-3
d_call: NA
cdr3_aa: CASSLAGAGNTIYF
cdr3_nt: TGTGCCAGCAGCTTAGCGGGAGCTGGAAACACCATATATTTT

clone_size: NA
v_call: TRBV6-1
j_call: TRBJ1-1
d_call: NA
cdr3_aa: CASSEFMRQNTEAFF
cdr3_nt: TGTGCCAGCAGTGAATTCATGAGACAGAACACTGAAGCTTTCTTT

clone_size: NA
v_call: TRBV27
j_call: TRBJ1-1
d_call: TRBD1
cdr3_aa: CASSPGGQVGRTEAFF
cdr3_nt: TGTGCCAGCAGCCCCGGGGGACAGGTGGGGAGGACTGAAGCTTTCTTT

clone_size: NA
v_call: TRBV11-3
j_call: TRBJ1-2
d_call: NA
cdr3_aa: CASSDIVGGGRYGYTF
cdr3_nt: TGTGCCAGCAGCGATATCGTAGGCGGAGGTCGCTATGGCTACACCTTC

clone_size: NA
v_call: TRBV10-3
j_call: TRBJ2-3
d_call: NA
cdr3_aa: CAISNRAGDTQYF
cdr3_nt: TGTGCCATCAGCAACAGGGCTGGTGATACGCAGTATTTT

clone_size: NA
v_call: TRBV5-8
j_call: TRBJ2-5
d_call: NA
cdr3_aa: CASSFSFGLNQETQYF
cdr3_nt: TGTGCCAGCAGCTTTTCGTTTGGACTGAACCAAGAGACCCAGTACTTC

clone_size: NA
v_call: TRBV4-3
j_call: TRBJ1-2
d_call: NA
cdr3_aa: CASSQELGTYNGYTF
cdr3_nt: TGCGCCAGCAGCCAAGAATTGGGCACCTACAATGGCTACACCTTC

clone_size: many
v_call: TRBV27
j_call: TRBJ1-5
d_call: NA
cdr3_aa: CASSFTGQRPQHF
cdr3_nt: TGTGCCAGCTCTTTTACAGGTCAACGGCCCCAGCATTTT

clone_size: NA
v_call: TRBV9
j_call: TRBJ2-7
d_call: NA
cdr3_aa: CASSPQSGLAYEQYF
cdr3_nt: TGTGCCAGCAGCCCCCAGTCAGGTTTGGCCTACGAGCAGTACTTC

clone_size: NA
v_call: TRBV3-1/TRBV3-2
j_call: TRBJ2-7
d_call: NA
cdr3_aa: CASSPRTQTAHEQYF
cdr3_nt: TGTGCCAGCAGCCCGAGGACTCAAACAGCCCACGAGCAGTACTTC

clone_size: NA
v_call: TRBV9
j_call: TRBJ1-4
d_call: NA
cdr3_aa: CASSVGGLDEKLFF
cdr3_nt: TGTGCCAGCAGCGTGGGCGGACTAGATGAAAAACTGTTTTTT

clone_size: NA
v_call: TRBV19
j_call: TRBJ2-3
d_call: TRBD2
cdr3_aa: CASSIRTSGPTDTQYF
cdr3_nt: TGTGCCAGTAGTATCAGGACTAGCGGACCCACAGATACGCAGTATTTT

clone_size: NA
v_call: TRBV2
j_call: TRBJ1-4
d_call: TRBD1
cdr3_aa: CASSEATGLDGKLFF
cdr3_nt: TGTGCCAGCAGTGAAGCGACAGGGTTGGATGGGAAACTGTTTTTT

clone_size: NA
v_call: TRBV5-6
j_call: TRBJ2-2
d_call: NA
cdr3_aa: CASSAGRGELFF
cdr3_nt: TGTGCCAGCAGCGCGGGACGGGGGGAGCTGTTTTTT

clone_size: NA
v_call: TRBV2
j_call: TRBJ1-5
d_call: TRBD1
cdr3_aa: CASTLLREAGQGQQPQHF
cdr3_nt: TGTGCCAGCACCCTTCTTCGCGAGGCGGGACAGGGCCAACAGCCCCAGCATTTT

clone_size: NA
v_call: TRBV13
j_call: TRBJ2-3
d_call: TRBD2
cdr3_aa: CASSRRLAGDTQYF
cdr3_nt: TGTGCCAGCAGCCGAAGACTAGCAGGAGATACGCAGTATTTT

clone_size: NA
v_call: TRBV29-1
j_call: TRBJ2-5
d_call: TRBD2
cdr3_aa: CSARPLAGGETQYF
cdr3_nt: TGCAGCGCCCGCCCGCTGGCGGGGGGGGAGACCCAGTACTTC

clone_size: NA
v_call: TRBV10-1
j_call: TRBJ2-7
d_call: NA
cdr3_aa: CASSDPPRRRYEQYF
cdr3_nt: TGCGCCAGCAGTGATCCCCCCCGGCGGCGGTACGAGCAGTACTTC

clone_size: NA
v_call: TRBV9
j_call: TRBJ2-5
d_call: NA
cdr3_aa: CASSVNRQETQYF
cdr3_nt: TGTGCCAGCAGCGTCAACAGGCAAGAGACCCAGTACTTC

clone_size: NA
v_call: TRBV18
j_call: TRBJ2-2
d_call: TRBD1
cdr3_aa: CASSPLKGTGGTNTGELFF
cdr3_nt: TGTGCCAGCTCACCACTCAAAGGGACAGGGGGTACGAACACCGGGGAGCTGTTTTTT

clone_size: NA
v_call: TRBV5-1
j_call: TRBJ2-7
d_call: TRBD2
cdr3_aa: CASSPTGGGPFEQYF
cdr3_nt: TGCGCCAGCAGCCCCACCGGGGGGGGGCCATTCGAGCAGTACTTC

clone_size: NA
v_call: TRBV29-1
j_call: TRBJ1-2
d_call: TRBD1
cdr3_aa: CSVGDRGYGYTF
cdr3_nt: TGCAGCGTTGGGGACAGGGGCTATGGCTACACCTTC

clone_size: once
v_call: TRBV27
j_call: TRBJ1-3
d_call: TRBD1
cdr3_aa: CASGQGAHTIYF
cdr3_nt: TGTGCCAGCGGACAGGGAGCGCACACCATATATTTT

clone_size: NA
v_call: TRBV7-2
j_call: TRBJ1-3
d_call: NA
cdr3_aa: CASSLDMPGSGNTIYF
cdr3_nt: TGTGCCAGCAGCTTAGATATGCCGGGCTCTGGAAACACCATATATTTT

clone_size: NA
v_call: TRBV9
j_call: TRBJ1-2
d_call: TRBD1
cdr3_aa: CASSSFYRTGQSYGYTF
cdr3_nt: TGTGCCAGCAGCTCTTTCTATAGGACAGGGCAGAGCTATGGCTACACCTTC

clone_size: NA
v_call: TRBV7-2
j_call: TRBJ1-1
d_call: NA
cdr3_aa: CASSASTGFTEAFF
cdr3_nt: TGTGCCAGCAGCGCCTCCACAGGTTTCACTGAAGCTTTCTTT

clone_size: NA
v_call: TRBV5-6
j_call: TRBJ1-2
d_call: TRBD1
cdr3_aa: CASSRYRQGRNINGYTF
cdr3_nt: TGTGCCAGCAGCCGCTACCGACAGGGGCGAAATATTAATGGCTACACCTTC

clone_size: few
v_call: TRBV7-2
j_call: TRBJ1-4
d_call: NA
cdr3_aa: CASSLGRGANEKLFF
cdr3_nt: TGTGCCAGCAGCTTAGGGAGGGGAGCTAATGAAAAACTGTTTTTT

clone_size: NA
v_call: TRBV19
j_call: TRBJ1-3
d_call: TRBD1
cdr3_aa: CASSMGQVNSGNTIYF
cdr3_nt: TGTGCCAGTAGTATGGGACAGGTGAACTCTGGAAACACCATATATTTT

clone_size: NA
v_call: TRBV11-3
j_call: TRBJ2-1
d_call: TRBD1
cdr3_aa: CASGKTGVTGEQFF
cdr3_nt: TGTGCCAGCGGAAAGACAGGGGTAACGGGTGAGCAGTTCTTC

clone_size: NA
v_call: TRBV2
j_call: TRBJ1-4
d_call: NA
cdr3_aa: CASRPLGGFGQGEKLFF
cdr3_nt: TGTGCCAGCAGGCCCCTAGGAGGTTTTGGCCAGGGGGAAAAACTGTTTTTT

clone_size: NA
v_call: TRBV30
j_call: TRBJ1-2
d_call: TRBD1
cdr3_aa: CACSGGWVNYGYTF
cdr3_nt: TGTGCCTGTTCAGGGGGCTGGGTAAACTATGGCTACACCTTC

clone_size: NA
v_call: TRBV6-6
j_call: TRBJ1-1
d_call: NA
cdr3_aa: CASRSSEHMNTEAFF
cdr3_nt: TGTGCCAGCAGATCCAGCGAGCACATGAACACTGAAGCTTTCTTT

clone_size: NA
v_call: TRBV6-5
j_call: TRBJ2-5
d_call: NA
cdr3_aa: CASSYSAGTGETQYF
cdr3_nt: TGTGCCAGCAGTTACTCGGCAGGGACTGGCGAGACCCAGTACTTC

clone_size: NA
v_call: TRBV11-2
j_call: TRBJ2-1
d_call: TRBD2
cdr3_aa: CASSLVSGGRGYNEQFF
cdr3_nt: TGTGCCAGCAGCTTAGTTAGCGGGGGGCGAGGCTACAATGAGCAGTTCTTC